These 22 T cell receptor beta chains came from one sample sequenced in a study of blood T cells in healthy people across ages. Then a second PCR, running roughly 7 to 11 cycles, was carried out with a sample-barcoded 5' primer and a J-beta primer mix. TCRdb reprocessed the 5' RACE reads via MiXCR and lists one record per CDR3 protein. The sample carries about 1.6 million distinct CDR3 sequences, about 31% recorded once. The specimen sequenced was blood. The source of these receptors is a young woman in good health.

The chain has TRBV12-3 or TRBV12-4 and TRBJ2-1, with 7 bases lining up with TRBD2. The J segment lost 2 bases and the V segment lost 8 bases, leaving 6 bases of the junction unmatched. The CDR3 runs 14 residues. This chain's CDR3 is CASGGGETYNEQFF. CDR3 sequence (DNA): TGTGCCAGCGGTGGGGGGGAAACCTACAATGAGCAGTTCTTC.

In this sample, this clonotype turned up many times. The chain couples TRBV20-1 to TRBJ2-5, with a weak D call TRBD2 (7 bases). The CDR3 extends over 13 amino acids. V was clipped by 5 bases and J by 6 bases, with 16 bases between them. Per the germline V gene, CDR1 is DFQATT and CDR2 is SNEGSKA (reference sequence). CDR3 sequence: CSAPERGGKTQYF. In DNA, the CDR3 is TGCAGTGCTCCCGAGAGGGGGGGAAAGACCCAGTACTTC.

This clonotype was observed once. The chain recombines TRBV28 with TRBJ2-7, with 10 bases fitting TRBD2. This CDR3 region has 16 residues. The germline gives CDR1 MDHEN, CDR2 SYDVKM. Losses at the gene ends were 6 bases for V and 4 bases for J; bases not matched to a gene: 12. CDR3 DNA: TGTGCCAGCAGCTCAAAAGGACTAGCGGCACATTACGAGCAGTACTTC. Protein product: CASSSKGLAAHYEQYF.

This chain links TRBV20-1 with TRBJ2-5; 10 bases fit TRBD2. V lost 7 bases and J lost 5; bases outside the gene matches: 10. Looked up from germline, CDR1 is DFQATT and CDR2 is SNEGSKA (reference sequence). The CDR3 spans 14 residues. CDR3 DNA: TGCAGTGTTGGGACCCTGACTAGCGGGGAGACCCAGTACTTC. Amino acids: CSVGTLTSGETQYF.

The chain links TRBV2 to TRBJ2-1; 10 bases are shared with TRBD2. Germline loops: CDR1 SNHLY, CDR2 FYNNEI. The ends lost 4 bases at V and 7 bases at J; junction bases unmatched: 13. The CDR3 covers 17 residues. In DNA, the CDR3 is TGTGCCAGCAGTGTTAGCCTAGCGGGAGAGGGGGGAAATGAGCAGTTCTTC. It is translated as CASSVSLAGEGGNEQFF.

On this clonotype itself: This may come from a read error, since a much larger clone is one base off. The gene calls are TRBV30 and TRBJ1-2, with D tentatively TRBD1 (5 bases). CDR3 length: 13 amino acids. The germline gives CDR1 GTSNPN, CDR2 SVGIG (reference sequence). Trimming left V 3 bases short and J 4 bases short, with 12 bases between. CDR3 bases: TGTGCCTGGAGGGTGGAGGGGCGCTATGGCTACACCTTC. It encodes CAWRVEGRYGYTF.

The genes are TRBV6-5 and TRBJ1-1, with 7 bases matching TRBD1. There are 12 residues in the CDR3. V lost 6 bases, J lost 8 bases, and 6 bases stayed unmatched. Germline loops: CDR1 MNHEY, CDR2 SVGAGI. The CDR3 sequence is CASSHGTVEAFF. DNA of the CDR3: TGTGCCAGCAGCCACGGGACAGTCGAAGCTTTCTTT.

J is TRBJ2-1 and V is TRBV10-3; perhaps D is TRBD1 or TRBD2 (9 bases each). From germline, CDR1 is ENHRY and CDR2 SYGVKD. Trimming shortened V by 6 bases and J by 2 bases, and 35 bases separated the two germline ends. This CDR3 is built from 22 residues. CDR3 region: CAIRGTGTGLAGPPAAYNEQFF. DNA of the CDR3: TGTGCCATCAGGGGGACAGGGACGGGGCTAGCGGGACCCCCAGCGGCCTACAATGAGCAGTTCTTC.

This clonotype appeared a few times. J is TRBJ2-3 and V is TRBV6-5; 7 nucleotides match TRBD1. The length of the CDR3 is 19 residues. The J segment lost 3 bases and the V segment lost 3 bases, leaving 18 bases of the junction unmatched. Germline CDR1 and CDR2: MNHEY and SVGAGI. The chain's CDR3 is CASSYFWRRRQGGTDTQYF. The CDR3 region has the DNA TGTGCCAGCAGTTATTTTTGGCGGCGGAGACAGGGCGGGACAGATACGCAGTATTTT.

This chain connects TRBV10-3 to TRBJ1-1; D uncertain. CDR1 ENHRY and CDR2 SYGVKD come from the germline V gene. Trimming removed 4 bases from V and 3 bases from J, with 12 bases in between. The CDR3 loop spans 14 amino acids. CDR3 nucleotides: TGTGCCATCAGTGGCCTTGGGTCACACACTGAAGCTTTCTTT. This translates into CAISGLGSHTEAFF.

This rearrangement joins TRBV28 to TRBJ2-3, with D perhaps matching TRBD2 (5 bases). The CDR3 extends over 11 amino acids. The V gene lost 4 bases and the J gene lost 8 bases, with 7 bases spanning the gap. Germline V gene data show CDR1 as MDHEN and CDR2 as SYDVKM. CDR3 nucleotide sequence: TGTGCCAGCAGTTATGCGGGTACGCAGTATTTT. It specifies CASSYAGTQYF.

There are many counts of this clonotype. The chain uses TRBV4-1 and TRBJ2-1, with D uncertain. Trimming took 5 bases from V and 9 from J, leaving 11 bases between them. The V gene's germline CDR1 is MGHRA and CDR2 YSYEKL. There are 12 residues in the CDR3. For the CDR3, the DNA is TGCGCCAGCAGCGACAACGACCCTGAGCAGTTCTTC. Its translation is CASSDNDPEQFF.

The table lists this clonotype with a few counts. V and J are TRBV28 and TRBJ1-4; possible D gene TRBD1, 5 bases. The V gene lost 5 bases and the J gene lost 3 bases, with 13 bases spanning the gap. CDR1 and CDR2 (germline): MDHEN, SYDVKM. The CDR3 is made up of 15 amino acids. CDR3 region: CASSAPGTSNEKLFF. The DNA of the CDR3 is TGTGCCAGCAGTGCTCCAGGGACCTCTAATGAAAAACTGTTTTTT.

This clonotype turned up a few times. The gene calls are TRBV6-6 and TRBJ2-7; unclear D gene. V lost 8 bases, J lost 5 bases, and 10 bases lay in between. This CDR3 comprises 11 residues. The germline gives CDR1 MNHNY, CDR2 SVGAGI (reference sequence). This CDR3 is CASGVRNEQYF. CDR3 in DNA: TGTGCCAGCGGGGTGCGAAACGAGCAGTACTTC.

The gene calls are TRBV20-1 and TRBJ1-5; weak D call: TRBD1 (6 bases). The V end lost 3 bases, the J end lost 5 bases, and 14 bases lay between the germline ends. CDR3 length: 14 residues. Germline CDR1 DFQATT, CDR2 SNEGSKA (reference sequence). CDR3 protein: CSARRGGGDQPQHF. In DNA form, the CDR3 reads TGCAGTGCTAGGAGGGGGGGGGGCGATCAGCCCCAGCATTTT.

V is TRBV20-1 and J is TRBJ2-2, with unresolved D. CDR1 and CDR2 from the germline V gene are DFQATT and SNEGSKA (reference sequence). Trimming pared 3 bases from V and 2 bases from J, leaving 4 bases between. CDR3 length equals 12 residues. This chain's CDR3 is CSASLNTGELFF. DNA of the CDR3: TGCAGTGCTAGTCTTAACACCGGGGAGCTGTTTTTT.

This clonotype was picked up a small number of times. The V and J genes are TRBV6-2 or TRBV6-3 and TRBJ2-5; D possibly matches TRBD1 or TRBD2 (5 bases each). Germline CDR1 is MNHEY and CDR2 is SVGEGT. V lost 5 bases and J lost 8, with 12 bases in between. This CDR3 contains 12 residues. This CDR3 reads CASSRERGTQYF. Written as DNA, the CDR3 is TGTGCCAGCAGTCGCGAGAGGGGAACCCAGTACTTC.

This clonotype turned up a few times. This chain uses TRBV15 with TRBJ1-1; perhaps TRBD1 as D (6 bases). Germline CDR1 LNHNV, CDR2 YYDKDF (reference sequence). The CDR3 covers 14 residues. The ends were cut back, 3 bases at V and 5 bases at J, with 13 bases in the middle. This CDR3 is CATSRGSGATEAFF. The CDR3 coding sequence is TGTGCCACCAGCAGGGGCTCGGGGGCAACTGAAGCTTTCTTT.

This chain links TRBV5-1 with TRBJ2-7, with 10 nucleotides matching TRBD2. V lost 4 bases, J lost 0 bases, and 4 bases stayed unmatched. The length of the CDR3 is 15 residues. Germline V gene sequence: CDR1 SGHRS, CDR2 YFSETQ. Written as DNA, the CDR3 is TGCGCCAGCAGCAATGGACTAGCGGACTCCTACGAGCAGTACTTC. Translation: CASSNGLADSYEQYF.

The CDR3 here is CASSETAAPNTEAFF. The CDR3 DNA is TGTGCCAGCAGTGAAACGGCCGCTCCAAACACTGAAGCTTTCTTT. The chain has TRBV6-1 and TRBJ1-1; D call uncertain. The CDR3 runs to 15 residues. CDR1 is MNHNS, CDR2 SASEGT, per germline. Trimming cost V 2 bases and J 2 bases, with 12 bases left between them.

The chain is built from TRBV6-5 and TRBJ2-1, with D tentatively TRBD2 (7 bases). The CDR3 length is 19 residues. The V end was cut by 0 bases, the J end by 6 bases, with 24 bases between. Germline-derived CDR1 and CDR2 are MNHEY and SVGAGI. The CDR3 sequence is CASSYSSLAGASAGNEQFF. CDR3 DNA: TGTGCCAGCAGTTACTCGAGTCTCGCGGGGGCTTCAGCCGGCAATGAGCAGTTCTTC.

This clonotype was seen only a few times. In DNA, the CDR3 is TGTGCCAGCAGTTTAGCTTCAGGGAGGAATAATTCACCCCTCCACTTT. Its translation: CASSLASGRNNSPLHF. This chain uses TRBV12-3 or TRBV12-4 with TRBJ1-6, with D maybe TRBD1 (5 bases). The germline V and J ends were trimmed by 0 bases and 5 bases, with 11 bases remaining between them. The CDR3 consists of 16 residues.